This entry describes one T cell receptor beta chain. The authors ran a second PCR of roughly 6 to 12 cycles using a sample-barcoded 5' primer and a J-beta primer mix. TCRdb independently ran MiXCR on the 5' RACE reads; one entry per CDR3 protein. The sample records 550,000 to 650,000 distinct CDR3 sequences, under 30% being singletons. V was trimmed by 0 bases and J by 4 bases, leaving 7 bases between them. Looked up from germline, CDR1 is SNHLY and CDR2 is FYNNEI. The CDR3 covers 15 residues. These data come from a study of blood T cells in healthy people across ages. V usage is TRBV2 and J usage is TRBJ1-6; D unresolved. The material sequenced was blood. The sequence derives from a woman older than 75 in good health. The CDR3 sequence is CASSEARRYNSPLHF. The DNA of the CDR3 is TGTGCCAGCAGTGAAGCGCGCCGGTATAATTCACCCCTCCACTTT.